One sample yielded the 27 T cell receptor beta chains listed below, sequenced in a study of lymphopenia after photon versus proton radiotherapy. Data came from immunoSEQ multiplex PCR; TCRdb stores just in-frame clones and leaves some out. The sample shows roughly 65,000 clones, around 90% of them seen only once. Sequenced material: peripheral blood, taken from a patient treated with photon-based radiotherapy. These receptors came from a woman in her 70s with pancreatic cancer.

The J gene is TRBJ2-3, the V gene TRBV2, with D maybe TRBD2 (6 bases). Trimming shortened V by 5 bases and J by 5 bases, and 11 bases separated the two germline ends. Germline CDR1 and CDR2: SNHLY and FYNNEI. There are 13 residues in the CDR3. CDR3 DNA sequence: TGTGCCAGCAGTCCCCGGGGGAAAGATACGCAGTATTTT. Translated: CASSPRGKDTQYF.

This clone was detected a few times. This chain connects TRBV29-1 to TRBJ2-2; TRBD2 is a possible D gene (6 bases). V lost 6 bases to trimming and J lost 0 bases, with 14 bases between them. The CDR3 runs to 15 residues. Germline CDR1 is SQVTM and CDR2 is ANQGSEA. The CDR3 spells CSVLAWLTNTGELFF. CDR3 DNA: TGCAGCGTACTAGCATGGCTCACGAACACCGGGGAGCTGTTTTTT.

The V and J genes are TRBV30 and TRBJ1-1, with D perhaps matching TRBD1 (5 bases). Germline assignment: CDR1 GTSNPN and CDR2 SVGIG (reference sequence). The CDR3 loop spans 13 amino acids. Trimming took off 3 bases at V and 0 bases at J, with 8 bases between the two ends. Written as DNA, the CDR3 is TGTGCCTGGAGGCAGGGATTGAACACTGAAGCTTTCTTT. It is translated as CAWRQGLNTEAFF. The complete variable domain, with remaining parts taken from reference TRBV30 and TRBJ1-1, reads SQTIHQWPATLVQPVGSPLSLECTVEGTSNPNLYWYRQAAGRGLQLLFYSVGIGQISSEVPQNLSASRPQDRQFILSSKKLLLSDSGFYLCAWRQGLNTEAFFGQGTRLTVV.

V gene TRBV7-3 combines with J gene TRBJ2-3; no clear D gene. The CDR3 length is 18 residues. Trimming removed 2 bases at V and 2 bases at J, with 20 bases between. The germline V gene encodes CDR1 SGHTA and CDR2 FQGTGA. As DNA, the CDR3 is TGTGCCAGCAGCTTAGCCTCCTCATACCCCCCAAACACAGATACGCAGTATTTT. It yields the protein CASSLASSYPPNTDTQYF.

V and J are TRBV4-1 and TRBJ2-5, with unresolved D. V was clipped by 1 base and J by 3 bases, with 9 bases between them. From germline, CDR1 is MGHRA and CDR2 YSYEKL. The length of the CDR3 is 14 residues. CDR3 nucleotide sequence: TGCGCCAGCAGCCAAGGCGTCTTTGAAGAGACCCAGTACTTC. Translated, it gives CASSQGVFEETQYF.

This clone was counted a single time. The chain joins TRBV11-3 to TRBJ2-3, with D possibly TRBD1 on 5 matching bases. This CDR3 is built from 14 residues. Looked up from germline, CDR1 is SGHNT and CDR2 is YENEEA. Trimming pared 2 bases from V and 4 bases from J, leaving 10 bases between. The CDR3 region is CASSLQGAADTQYF. Here the CDR3 DNA reads TGTGCCAGCAGCTTACAAGGGGCCGCAGATACGCAGTATTTT.

The CDR3 DNA reads TGTGCCAGCAGCCCTCGGACAGGTACAACAGATACGCAGTATTTT. Residues: CASSPRTGTTDTQYF. The gene calls are TRBV7-9 and TRBJ2-3, with 7 bases that match TRBD1. Germline CDR1 SEHNR, CDR2 FQNEAQ (reference sequence). The CDR3 sequence is 15 residues long. V lost 5 bases, J lost 3 bases, and 8 bases stayed unmatched.

This chain uses TRBV2 with TRBJ2-5; D is possibly TRBD1 or TRBD2 (5 bases each). The V gene's germline CDR1 is SNHLY and CDR2 FYNNEI. The CDR3 extends over 12 amino acids. V dropped 7 bases and J dropped 5 bases, with 11 bases sitting between them. The CDR3 DNA is TGTGCCAGCAAGGGCTGGGACGAGACCCAGTACTTC. It is translated as CASKGWDETQYF.

The chain recombines TRBV4-1 with TRBJ2-1; 11 bases map to TRBD2. The germline V gene encodes CDR1 MGHRA and CDR2 YSYEKL. This CDR3 region has 17 residues. With 2 bases clipped from V and 7 bases from J, the junction kept 10 bases outside the gene matches. The CDR3 region is CASSQTLGTSGKNEQFF. The CDR3 DNA is TGCGCCAGCAGCCAAACCCTAGGGACTAGCGGTAAAAATGAGCAGTTCTTC.

In this sample, this clone turned up a few times. V is TRBV19 and J is TRBJ2-7; no definite D call. Trimming took 1 base from V and 4 from J, leaving 8 bases between them. Looked up from germline, CDR1 is LNHDA and CDR2 is SQIVND (reference sequence). This CDR3 is 13 amino acids long. CDR3 in amino acids: CASSIGRSYEQYF. In DNA form, the CDR3 reads TGTGCCAGTAGTATAGGCAGATCTTACGAGCAGTACTTC.

Here the CDR3 reads CASSPPSGSSYEQYF. The CDR3 DNA reads TGTGCCAGCTCACCCCCTAGCGGGAGCTCCTACGAGCAGTACTTC. V is TRBV18 and J is TRBJ2-7; 10 nucleotides match TRBD2. The germline gives CDR1 KGHSH, CDR2 LQKENI. Trimming took 3 bases from V and 0 from J; bases not matched to a gene: 2. This CDR3 comprises 15 residues. Full variable domain (rest looked up from reference TRBV18 and TRBJ2-7): NAGVMQNPRHLVRRRGQEARLRCSPMKGHSHVYWYRQLPEEGLKFMVYLQKENIIDESGMPKERFSAEFPKEGPSILRIQQVVRGDSAAYFCASSPPSGSSYEQYFGPGTRLTVT.

This sequence joins TRBV4-3 and TRBJ2-3; 7 bases are a match to TRBD1. Germline V CDR1 and CDR2: LGHNA, YSLEER. V shed 3 bases and J 1 base; nucleotides not matched to a gene: 7. The CDR3 consists of 16 residues. CDR3 sequence (DNA): TGCGCCAGCAGCCATGAGATCGACAGGGGCACAGATACGCAGTATTTT. Translated, it gives CASSHEIDRGTDTQYF.

This chain joins TRBV6-1 and TRBJ1-4, with a tentative D call TRBD1 (5 bases). Germline values: CDR1 MNHNS, CDR2 SASEGT. V was pared by 3 bases and J by 2 bases, with 10 bases between. This CDR3 contains 15 residues. CDR3 coding DNA: TGTGCCAGCAGTGACCAGGGTACGACTAATGAAAAACTGTTTTTT. This codes for CASSDQGTTNEKLFF.

The J gene is TRBJ2-7, the V gene TRBV27; maybe TRBD2 (5 bases). CDR1 is MNHEY, CDR2 SMNVEV, per germline (reference sequence). Trimming shortened V by 3 bases and J by 3 bases, and 18 bases separated the two germline ends. This CDR3 contains 16 residues. CDR3 region: CASSFLSVGSGYEQYF. DNA for the CDR3: TGTGCCAGCAGTTTTTTGTCTGTGGGAAGCGGCTACGAGCAGTACTTC.

This clone was counted between two and nine times. The chain uses TRBV5-6 and TRBJ1-1; no reliable D call. The CDR3 runs 13 residues. Germline lookup yields CDR1 SGHDT and CDR2 YYEEEE. V lost 2 bases and J lost 4, with 9 bases in between. The CDR3: CASSFGTATEAFF. CDR3 in DNA: TGTGCCAGCAGCTTCGGCACGGCCACTGAAGCTTTCTTT.

This clone appeared a single time. The genes are TRBV18 and TRBJ2-3, with a possible D match to TRBD2 (6 bases). V shed 2 bases and J shed 3 bases, with 12 bases lying between them. Per the germline V gene, CDR1 is KGHSH and CDR2 is LQKENI. The CDR3 has 15 residues. The CDR3 here is CASSPGGVRTDTQYF. In nucleotides, the CDR3 is TGTGCCAGCTCACCAGGCGGGGTCAGGACAGATACGCAGTATTTT.

V usage is TRBV6-6 and J usage is TRBJ2-7, with D possibly being TRBD2 (5 bases). The CDR3 totals 16 residues. Trimming stripped 2 bases from V and 0 bases from J, with 14 bases between. Germline loops: CDR1 MNHNY, CDR2 SVGAGI (reference sequence). CDR3 nucleotides: TGTGCCAGCAGTTACGGACGGAGAACTAGCTCCTACGAGCAGTACTTC. It translates to CASSYGRRTSSYEQYF.

The chain uses TRBV27 and TRBJ2-7, with 9 bases lining up with TRBD2. The J segment lost 4 bases and the V segment lost 5 bases, leaving 6 bases of the junction unmatched. The CDR3 consists of 14 residues. Germline CDR1 is MNHEY and CDR2 is SMNVEV (reference sequence). CDR3 residues: CASSPFSGSYEQYF. CDR3 DNA: TGTGCCAGCAGTCCCTTTAGCGGGAGTTACGAGCAGTACTTC.

This sequence joins TRBV10-3 and TRBJ2-7; D might be TRBD1 (6 bases). The CDR3 loop spans 13 amino acids. Trimming removed 10 bases from V and 4 bases from J, with 17 bases in between. From germline, CDR1 is ENHRY and CDR2 SYGVKD. The CDR3 bases are TGTGCCACCTCAACAGGGCCCACGTACGAGCAGTACTTC. This translates into CATSTGPTYEQYF.

The V gene is TRBV28, the J gene TRBJ2-7, with D possibly called TRBD1 or TRBD2 (5 bases each). Germline V lookup: CDR1 MDHEN, CDR2 SYDVKM. Deletions cut 6 bases from V and 12 bases from J, with 24 bases between. The CDR3 totals 14 residues. CDR3: CASSVPGQGPGGYF. The CDR3 bases are TGTGCCAGCAGCGTACCGGGCCAGGGACCTGGGGGGTACTTC.

This clone was picked up a small number of times. The chain employs TRBV14 and TRBJ2-3, with 7 bases lining up with TRBD2. The CDR3 length is 17 residues. CDR1 is SGHDN and CDR2 is FVKESK in the germline V gene. V trimming: 2 bases; J trimming: 5 bases; junction bases outside the gene matches: 13. Written as DNA, the CDR3 is TGTGCCAGCAGCCAAAAGGGCGGGAGCAGTATAAAAGATACGCAGTATTTT. This sequence encodes CASSQKGGSSIKDTQYF.

The chain has TRBV7-2 and TRBJ1-1; 10 positions agree with TRBD1. The CDR3 sequence is 16 residues long. Germline V lookup: CDR1 SGHTA, CDR2 FQGNSA. Trimming took 2 bases from V and 1 from J; bases not matched to a gene: 4. CDR3 loop: CASSLYGTGANTEAFF. CDR3 in DNA: TGTGCCAGCAGCTTATATGGGACAGGGGCGAACACTGAAGCTTTCTTT.

This clone was counted a single time. V gene TRBV2 combines with J gene TRBJ1-4; TRBD1 agrees at 8 bases. Unmatched junction bases numbered 8, after V lost 6 bases and J lost 8 bases. This CDR3 has 14 residues. Germline values: CDR1 SNHLY, CDR2 FYNNEI. The CDR3 loop is CASSLDRVGEKLFF. The CDR3 coding sequence is TGTGCCAGCAGCTTGGACAGGGTCGGGGAAAAACTGTTTTTT.

The chain recombines TRBV19 with TRBJ1-5, with 8 bases aligning to TRBD1. The V gene end was trimmed by 6 bases and the J gene end by 4 bases; junction bases not matched to a gene: 5. Germline lookup yields CDR1 LNHDA and CDR2 SQIVND (reference sequence). The CDR3 has 14 residues. CDR3 region: CASSRGQVNQPQHF. CDR3 coding DNA: TGTGCCAGTAGCCGGGGACAGGTAAATCAGCCCCAGCATTTT.

The rearrangement joins TRBV2 to TRBJ2-6; weak D call: TRBD2 (6 bases). Germline CDR1 SNHLY, CDR2 FYNNEI. CDR3 size: 14 residues. V shed 8 bases and J shed 1 base, with 9 bases lying between them. The CDR3 is CASSGVSGANVLTF. The CDR3 DNA is TGTGCCAGCTCGGGGGTATCTGGGGCCAACGTCCTGACTTTC.

The chain combines TRBV19 with TRBJ1-1, with 9 bases that match TRBD1. There are 15 residues in the CDR3. V lost 6 bases to trimming and J lost 5 bases; unmatched junction nucleotides: 10. The germline V gene has CDR1 LNHDA and CDR2 SQIVND (reference sequence). Written as DNA, the CDR3 is TGTGCCAGTAGACGCCGGGGACAGGGAAGAACTGAAGCTTTCTTT. Encoded protein: CASRRRGQGRTEAFF.

The chain couples TRBV29-1 to TRBJ2-7, with D possibly TRBD2 on 6 matching bases. Trimming cost V 3 bases and J 0 bases, with 9 bases left between them. Germline CDR1 and CDR2: SQVTM and ANQGSEA. The CDR3 runs 13 residues. Here the CDR3 DNA reads TGCAGCGTTGAGGGCGGGATCTCCTACGAGCAGTACTTC. This gives the protein CSVEGGISYEQYF.